This T cell receptor beta chain was sequenced during a study of molecular identifiers for immune sequencing clone quantification. Study-wide results and limits: Underestimated sizes of highly expanded clones could result from identical TCR molecules that share a barcode.

TCRdb itself ran the PCR reads through MiXCR, one entry per CDR3 protein. The sample lists fewer than 350,000 distinct CDR3 sequences, over 20% occurring once. In the sort, naive CD8 T cells were defined as CD8+CD4-CCR7+CD45RA+. V lost 7 bases, J lost 6 bases, and 14 bases lay in between. Germline V gene lookup returns CDR1 LNHDA and CDR2 SQIVND (reference sequence). CDR3 length: 13 amino acids. For this clonotype: The antigen remains undetermined.

This rearrangement joins TRBV19 to TRBJ2-3; D ambiguous. The source of this sequence is a human donor in good health. Some libraries in this study had Jurkat cell RNA spiked in. The sequenced material came from naive CD8+ T cells from blood, with Jurkat cell RNA spiked in. Subset given: FACS-sorted CD8+CD4-CCR7+CD45RA+ naive T cells. The CDR3 loop reads CASTNDVGDTQYF. The CDR3 nucleotides read TGTGCCAGTACCAACGACGTTGGGGATACGCAGTATTTT.